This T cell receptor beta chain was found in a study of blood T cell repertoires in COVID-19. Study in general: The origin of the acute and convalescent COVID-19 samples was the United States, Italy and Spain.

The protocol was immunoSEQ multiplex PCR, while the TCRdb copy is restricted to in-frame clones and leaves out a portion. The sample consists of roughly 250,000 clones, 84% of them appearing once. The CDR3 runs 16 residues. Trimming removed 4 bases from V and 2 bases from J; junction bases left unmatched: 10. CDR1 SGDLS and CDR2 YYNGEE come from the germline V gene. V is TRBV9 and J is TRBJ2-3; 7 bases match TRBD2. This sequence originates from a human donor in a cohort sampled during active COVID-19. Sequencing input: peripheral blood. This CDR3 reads CASSPQLARATDTQYF. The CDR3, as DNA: TGTGCCAGCAGCCCCCAACTAGCGCGGGCCACAGATACGCAGTATTTT.